This is a list of T cell receptor beta chains from one sample in a study of shared clonotypes between healthy human individuals. Profiling relied on immunoSEQ multiplex PCR, and the TCRdb table lists in-frame clones only, not all of them. Of roughly 600,000 clones in the sample, 95% to 98% were seen once. Source material: naive CD8+ T cells sorted from blood. Receptors were obtained from a young man in good health. Each CDR3 is given without its conserved first and last residue. The D gene is left open where the match is weak. Clone size is not always given. Where it is, it says once, few, many or a class for expanded clones.

clone_size: .
v_call: TRBV29-1
d_call: .
j_call: TRBJ2-7
cdr3_aa: SVSDSSYEQY

clone_size: .
v_call: TRBV9
d_call: .
j_call: TRBJ1-2
cdr3_aa: ASSSEQGSYGYT

clone_size: .
v_call: TRBV13
d_call: .
j_call: TRBJ2-3
cdr3_aa: ASSFDRDTDTQY

clone_size: .
v_call: TRBV27
d_call: .
j_call: TRBJ2-7
cdr3_aa: ASSPGPYEQY

clone_size: .
v_call: TRBV10-3
d_call: .
j_call: TRBJ2-7
cdr3_aa: AISESSEQY

clone_size: .
v_call: TRBV7-2
d_call: .
j_call: TRBJ1-1
cdr3_aa: ASSLIPGTLDTEAF

clone_size: .
v_call: TRBV28
d_call: .
j_call: TRBJ2-7
cdr3_aa: ASSLGQTQQY

clone_size: .
v_call: TRBV18
d_call: .
j_call: TRBJ2-7
cdr3_aa: ASSLFQAYEQY

clone_size: .
v_call: TRBV7-9
d_call: .
j_call: TRBJ1-2
cdr3_aa: ASSRLGANYGYT

clone_size: .
v_call: TRBV19
d_call: TRBD1
j_call: TRBJ2-5
cdr3_aa: ASSTLGQGLGETQY

clone_size: .
v_call: TRBV7-9
d_call: TRBD1
j_call: TRBJ1-2
cdr3_aa: ASNLARDRGSSNYGYT

clone_size: .
v_call: TRBV7-9
d_call: TRBD2
j_call: TRBJ2-1
cdr3_aa: ASSLSGSDNEQF

clone_size: .
v_call: TRBV27
d_call: TRBD1
j_call: TRBJ2-7
cdr3_aa: ASSLSRTGASYEQY

clone_size: .
v_call: TRBV21-1
d_call: .
j_call: TRBJ2-7
cdr3_aa: ASSSRARGSYEQY

clone_size: .
v_call: TRBV28
d_call: .
j_call: TRBJ2-7
cdr3_aa: ASSFRGTTAYEQY

clone_size: once
v_call: TRBV27
d_call: .
j_call: TRBJ2-7
cdr3_aa: ASSYLLGESEQY

clone_size: .
v_call: TRBV21-1
d_call: .
j_call: TRBJ2-7
cdr3_aa: ASSPHPQSYEQY

clone_size: .
v_call: TRBV9
d_call: TRBD2
j_call: TRBJ2-3
cdr3_aa: ASSGLAGTGTGTDTQY

clone_size: .
v_call: TRBV18
d_call: .
j_call: TRBJ1-1
cdr3_aa: ASSPPLNTEAF

clone_size: .
v_call: TRBV29-1
d_call: TRBD2
j_call: TRBJ2-7
cdr3_aa: SVRGGLDDNSYEQY

clone_size: .
v_call: TRBV11-2
d_call: .
j_call: TRBJ2-5
cdr3_aa: ASSLDLKGTQETQY

clone_size: once
v_call: TRBV18
d_call: .
j_call: TRBJ2-1
cdr3_aa: ASSPGRAAYNEQF

clone_size: .
v_call: TRBV14
d_call: .
j_call: TRBJ1-2
cdr3_aa: ASSLQESANYGYT

clone_size: .
v_call: TRBV27
d_call: .
j_call: TRBJ2-1
cdr3_aa: ASSYVNGGSYEQF

clone_size: .
v_call: TRBV7-2
d_call: TRBD2
j_call: TRBJ2-1
cdr3_aa: ASSLSTRLADYNEQF

clone_size: .
v_call: TRBV7-9
d_call: .
j_call: TRBJ2-1
cdr3_aa: ASSPRTGAMRYNEQF

clone_size: .
v_call: TRBV28
d_call: TRBD1
j_call: TRBJ2-2
cdr3_aa: ASSMTGVAGELF

clone_size: .
v_call: TRBV5-4
d_call: .
j_call: TRBJ2-7
cdr3_aa: ASSPALGTGNYEQY

clone_size: .
v_call: TRBV27
d_call: TRBD1
j_call: TRBJ2-7
cdr3_aa: ASSLLNRGPYEQY

clone_size: .
v_call: TRBV7-6
d_call: .
j_call: TRBJ1-1
cdr3_aa: ASSLGPGKNTEAF

clone_size: .
v_call: TRBV11-2
d_call: TRBD2
j_call: TRBJ2-1
cdr3_aa: ASSPRLAVNEQF

clone_size: .
v_call: TRBV5-8
d_call: .
j_call: TRBJ1-2
cdr3_aa: ASSLVQGANYGYT

clone_size: .
v_call: TRBV27
d_call: .
j_call: TRBJ2-2
cdr3_aa: ASSLGRNTGELF

clone_size: .
v_call: TRBV27
d_call: .
j_call: TRBJ1-2
cdr3_aa: ASSPLGGSPLANYGYT

clone_size: .
v_call: TRBV10-2
d_call: .
j_call: TRBJ1-5
cdr3_aa: ASKPRGTTDQPQH

clone_size: .
v_call: TRBV7-8
d_call: .
j_call: TRBJ2-5
cdr3_aa: ASRSLPGAETQY

clone_size: .
v_call: TRBV27
d_call: .
j_call: TRBJ1-2
cdr3_aa: ASSLVRGAVGYT

clone_size: .
v_call: TRBV27
d_call: TRBD2
j_call: TRBJ2-1
cdr3_aa: ASSPRIAGVLRNEQF

clone_size: .
v_call: TRBV19
d_call: .
j_call: TRBJ2-7
cdr3_aa: ASSPQSGYYEQY

clone_size: .
v_call: TRBV6-5
d_call: .
j_call: TRBJ1-1
cdr3_aa: ASSYEGMNTEAF

clone_size: .
v_call: TRBV27
d_call: TRBD1
j_call: TRBJ2-7
cdr3_aa: ASSPDRGTYEQY

clone_size: .
v_call: TRBV5-5
d_call: .
j_call: TRBJ2-5
cdr3_aa: ASSFGDPMGAETQY

clone_size: .
v_call: TRBV29-1
d_call: TRBD2
j_call: TRBJ2-3
cdr3_aa: SVTGTSGMGHTDTQY

clone_size: .
v_call: TRBV14
d_call: .
j_call: TRBJ1-2
cdr3_aa: ASSQEGRGHGYGYT

clone_size: .
v_call: TRBV4-1
d_call: TRBD2
j_call: TRBJ2-7
cdr3_aa: ASSEGLAYEQY